This is a list of T cell receptor beta chains from one sample in a study of T cells in Graves' hyperthyroidism and ophthalmopathy. A single record per CDR3 protein comes from TCRdb applying MiXCR to the multiplex PCR reads. The sample has 300,000 or so distinct CDR3 sequences; 15% to 20% are singletons. The sequenced sample consisted of blood. The receptors were sampled from a man aged 30 to 45 with Graves' hyperthyroidism. CDR3s include the opening cysteine and the closing phenylalanine or tryptophan. The order of the fields is J gene, D gene, V gene, CDR3 protein. The D gene is left open where the match is weak.

j_gene: TRBJ2-5; d_gene: TRBD1; v_gene: TRBV25-1; CDR3aa: CASQGVVRETQYF
j_gene: TRBJ2-3; d_gene: NA; v_gene: TRBV6-1; CDR3aa: CASVIADTQYF
j_gene: TRBJ2-7; d_gene: NA; v_gene: TRBV11-2; CDR3aa: CASSLEGRTWEQYF
j_gene: TRBJ2-2; d_gene: NA; v_gene: TRBV28; CDR3aa: CASSFLSSGNTGELFF
j_gene: TRBJ2-5; d_gene: NA; v_gene: TRBV20-1; CDR3aa: CSATRDATEETQYF
j_gene: TRBJ2-2; d_gene: NA; v_gene: TRBV18; CDR3aa: CASSPRGPGPEHGELFF
j_gene: TRBJ2-7; d_gene: NA; v_gene: TRBV7-2; CDR3aa: CASSLVGDRGEQYF
j_gene: TRBJ2-1; d_gene: NA; v_gene: TRBV10-3; CDR3aa: CAISGGPARGEQFF
j_gene: TRBJ2-7; d_gene: NA; v_gene: TRBV5-1; CDR3aa: CASSSGAYEQYF
j_gene: TRBJ2-1; d_gene: NA; v_gene: TRBV30; CDR3aa: CAWNNRGAGVYNEQFF
j_gene: TRBJ2-5; d_gene: NA; v_gene: TRBV5-1; CDR3aa: CASSLRGIQETQYF
j_gene: TRBJ1-1; d_gene: NA; v_gene: TRBV20-1; CDR3aa: CSARFTRIGGTEAFF
j_gene: TRBJ1-2; d_gene: NA; v_gene: TRBV7-9; CDR3aa: CASSLEGGQNYGHTF
j_gene: TRBJ2-5; d_gene: NA; v_gene: TRBV28; CDR3aa: CASSLRGFETQYF
j_gene: TRBJ2-1; d_gene: NA; v_gene: TRBV27; CDR3aa: CASSLSGLLYNEQFF
j_gene: TRBJ2-7; d_gene: TRBD2; v_gene: TRBV28; CDR3aa: CASSPPGGRVEQYF
j_gene: TRBJ1-1; d_gene: NA; v_gene: TRBV10-3; CDR3aa: CAISEGKGLSDTEAFF
j_gene: TRBJ2-1; d_gene: NA; v_gene: TRBV24-1; CDR3aa: CATSEPASEQFF
j_gene: TRBJ2-7; d_gene: TRBD1; v_gene: TRBV28; CDR3aa: CASRGGQGRIDEQYF
j_gene: TRBJ2-5; d_gene: NA; v_gene: TRBV24-1; CDR3aa: CATSDSRSTGETQYF
j_gene: TRBJ1-1; d_gene: NA; v_gene: TRBV6-1; CDR3aa: CASSATNRDTEAFF
j_gene: TRBJ2-1; d_gene: NA; v_gene: TRBV7-9; CDR3aa: CASSEWGGWYNEQFF
j_gene: TRBJ1-2; d_gene: TRBD1; v_gene: TRBV29-1; CDR3aa: CSVEDRDRGIHGYTF
j_gene: TRBJ1-4; d_gene: NA; v_gene: TRBV2; CDR3aa: CASSVAAGSSEKLFF
j_gene: TRBJ2-7; d_gene: TRBD2; v_gene: TRBV20-1; CDR3aa: CSATLRVAGGSSIYYEQYF
j_gene: TRBJ2-1; d_gene: NA; v_gene: TRBV6-1; CDR3aa: CASSTLGFGEQFF
j_gene: TRBJ1-5; d_gene: TRBD1; v_gene: TRBV7-2; CDR3aa: CASSLALDRERQPQHF
j_gene: TRBJ2-5; d_gene: NA; v_gene: TRBV19; CDR3aa: CASSSTWGGETQYF
j_gene: TRBJ2-1; d_gene: TRBD2; v_gene: TRBV7-2; CDR3aa: CASSLDGGRANRQFF
j_gene: TRBJ1-2; d_gene: TRBD1; v_gene: TRBV6-1; CDR3aa: CASRRQGTDGYTF
j_gene: TRBJ2-3; d_gene: NA; v_gene: TRBV20-1; CDR3aa: CSARGGGRRDTQYF
j_gene: TRBJ2-3; d_gene: NA; v_gene: TRBV5-1; CDR3aa: CASSLSGVSTDTQYF
j_gene: TRBJ1-2; d_gene: NA; v_gene: TRBV7-8; CDR3aa: CASTPDGVYGYTF
j_gene: TRBJ1-3; d_gene: NA; v_gene: TRBV20-1; CDR3aa: CSARPGDGGNTIYF
j_gene: TRBJ2-7; d_gene: NA; v_gene: TRBV20-1; CDR3aa: CSASLREQQYF
j_gene: TRBJ1-1; d_gene: NA; v_gene: TRBV6-1; CDR3aa: CASRDSQNTEAFF
j_gene: TRBJ1-5; d_gene: NA; v_gene: TRBV20-1; CDR3aa: CSARDRQGFLPQHF
j_gene: TRBJ2-7; d_gene: NA; v_gene: TRBV4-1; CDR3aa: CASSQVSSGAYEQYF